A single sample gave rise to the 31 T cell receptor beta chains below, sequenced in a study of cytomegalovirus exposure and HLA in healthy donors. With 60 Vbeta and 13 Jbeta primers, the PCR was carried out. Repertoires were generated with immunoSEQ multiplex PCR, while TCRdb's copy carries only in-frame clones and drops some. Among some 220,000 clones listed, 70% to 90% were seen once. The sequencing input was PBMCs. Source of these receptors: a girl aged 2 to 9 in good health and CMV-seronegative.

This clone was observed a handful of times. The V gene is TRBV4-1, the J gene TRBJ1-4, with D perhaps matching TRBD1 (6 bases). The CDR3 loop spans 14 amino acids. Germline CDR1 MGHRA, CDR2 YSYEKL. V gave up 2 bases and J gave up 6 bases, with 10 bases separating them. The CDR3 DNA follows: TGCGCCAGCAGCCAAAGGGGGACGGATGAAAAACTGTTTTTT. Its translation is CASSQRGTDEKLFF.

There are a few counts of this clone. The rearrangement uses TRBV5-1 and TRBJ2-7, with 13 bases that match TRBD2. The CDR3 extends over 17 amino acids. V gave up 2 bases and J gave up 1 base; unmatched junction bases: 6. Germline assignment: CDR1 SGHRS and CDR2 YFSETQ. CDR3 coding DNA: TGCGCCAGCAGCTTCGGACTAGCGGGAGAGGAGTCCTACGAGCAGTACTTC. The encoded protein is CASSFGLAGEESYEQYF.

This chain connects TRBV19 to TRBJ2-1; 9 nucleotides align to TRBD2. The CDR3 consists of 17 residues. J gave up 4 bases and V 5 bases, and 12 bases lay outside the gene matches. Germline CDR1 LNHDA, CDR2 SQIVND (reference sequence). The CDR3 sequence: CASSPTLPSGAYNEQFF. CDR3 sequence (DNA): TGTGCCAGTAGTCCAACTCTCCCTAGCGGGGCTTACAATGAGCAGTTCTTC.

In this sample, this clone turned up a few times. The chain has TRBV11-2 and TRBJ1-1; D ambiguous. Trimming cost V 1 base and J 1 base, with 4 bases left between them. The germline gives CDR1 SGHAT, CDR2 FQNNGV. The CDR3 is made up of 13 amino acids. CDR3: CASSLARNTEAFF. The DNA of the CDR3 is TGTGCCAGCAGCTTAGCCAGGAACACTGAAGCTTTCTTT. The complete variable domain, with remaining parts taken from reference TRBV11-2 and TRBJ1-1, reads EAGVAQSPRYKIIEKRQSVAFWCNPISGHATLYWYQQILGQGPKLLIQFQNNGVVDDSQLPKDRFSAERLKGVDSTLKIQPAKLEDSAVYLCASSLARNTEAFFGQGTRLTVV.

This chain connects TRBV11-2 to TRBJ2-2; the D gene is possibly TRBD1 (6 bases). Trimming left V 0 bases short and J 5 bases short, with 10 bases between. Germline-derived CDR1 and CDR2 are SGHAT and FQNNGV. The CDR3 is 15 residues long. CDR3 region: CASSLEGAWTGELFF. The DNA of the CDR3 is TGTGCCAGCAGCTTAGAGGGGGCGTGGACCGGGGAGCTGTTTTTT.

This chain connects TRBV7-9 to TRBJ2-3; 9 positions agree with TRBD2. This CDR3 is built from 16 residues. With V trimmed by 6 bases and J by 7 bases, 14 bases remained unmatched. Germline-derived CDR1 and CDR2 are SEHNR and FQNEAQ (reference sequence). The CDR3 coding sequence is TGTGCCAGCAGTCAAGGCGGACTAGCGTCCCCCCATACGCAGTATTTT. It specifies CASSQGGLASPHTQYF. Variable domain in full (rest from reference TRBV7-9 and TRBJ2-3): DTGVSQNPRHKITKRGQNVTFRCDPISEHNRLYWYRQTLGQGPEFLTYFQNEAQLEKSRLLSDRFSAERPKGSFSTLEIQRTEQGDSAMYLCASSQGGLASPHTQYFGPGTRLTVL.

The chain joins TRBV7-2 to TRBJ1-2; TRBD1 aligns across 11 bases. The V and J ends lost 4 bases and 10 bases, in that order; junction bases with no gene match: 5. Germline V lookup: CDR1 SGHTA, CDR2 FQGNSA. There are 13 residues in the CDR3. The CDR3 here is CASSSPGQGDYTF. DNA for the CDR3: TGTGCCAGCAGCTCACCGGGACAGGGGGACTACACCTTC. The whole variable domain, remainder taken from reference TRBV7-2 and TRBJ1-2, is GAGVSQSPSNKVTEKGKDVELRCDPISGHTALYWYRQSLGQGLEFLIYFQGNSAPDKSGLPSDRFSAERTGGSVSTLTIQRTQQEDSAVYLCASSSPGQGDYTFGSGTRLTVV.

The gene calls are TRBV4-2 and TRBJ2-7; 9 nucleotides match TRBD2. The length of the CDR3 is 14 residues. The trim removed 0 bases at V and 4 bases at J, leaving 1 base unmatched. Germline CDR1 is LGHNA and CDR2 is YNFKEQ. The CDR3 nucleotides are TGTGCCAGCAGCCAAGAGACTAGCGGTTACGAGCAGTACTTC. This codes for CASSQETSGYEQYF.

The genes are TRBV11-2 and TRBJ2-7; a weak D match, TRBD1 (6 bases). Germline values: CDR1 SGHAT, CDR2 FQNNGV. The germline V and J ends were trimmed by 1 base and 3 bases, with 10 bases remaining between them. This CDR3 contains 14 residues. In DNA form, the CDR3 reads TGTGCCAGCAGCTTAGGACAGGTATTCTACGAGCAGTACTTC. Protein product: CASSLGQVFYEQYF.

The chain employs TRBV30 and TRBJ2-2; TRBD2 matches at 10 bases. With 3 bases clipped from V and 1 base from J, the junction kept 2 bases outside the gene matches. Germline CDR1 reads GTSNPN; CDR2 reads SVGIG (reference sequence). CDR3 size: 15 residues. CDR3 sequence (DNA): TGTGCCTGGAGACTAGCGGGGATGAACACCGGGGAGCTGTTTTTT. Amino acids: CAWRLAGMNTGELFF.

The rearrangement links TRBV5-6 to TRBJ2-7, with 11 nucleotides matching TRBD2. CDR1 SGHDT and CDR2 YYEEEE come from the germline V gene. The CDR3 spans 15 residues. The J segment lost 1 base and the V segment lost 4 bases, leaving 4 bases of the junction unmatched. CDR3 protein: CASSRTSGGSYEQYF. The DNA for the CDR3 is TGTGCCAGCAGCCGTACTAGCGGGGGTTCCTACGAGCAGTACTTC.

V and J are TRBV4-1 and TRBJ1-6; D perhaps matches TRBD1 (6 bases). CDR3 size: 14 residues. Between the trimmed V and J ends, which lost 4 bases and 4 bases, there was a span of 8 bases. Germline V lookup: CDR1 MGHRA, CDR2 YSYEKL. DNA for the CDR3: TGCGCCAGCAGCCCTGACAGGTATAATTCACCCCTCCACTTT. It codes for CASSPDRYNSPLHF.

This clone was observed a handful of times. The chain employs TRBV6-4 and TRBJ2-3, with D perhaps TRBD2 (6 bases). The CDR3 sequence is 14 residues long. Trimming took off 2 bases at V and 0 bases at J, with 6 bases between the two ends. CDR1 and CDR2 from the germline V gene are MRHNA and SNTAGT. This CDR3 reads CASSDGTSTDTQYF. Here the CDR3 DNA reads TGTGCCAGCAGTGACGGGACTAGCACAGATACGCAGTATTTT.

This clone was detected only once. This sequence joins TRBV5-1 and TRBJ2-1, with 10 bases that match TRBD2. Trimming at V came to 3 bases and at J to 9 bases, leaving 9 bases not matched to a gene. CDR1 is SGHRS, CDR2 YFSETQ, per germline. This CDR3 is built from 15 residues. The CDR3 nucleotides are TGCGCCAGCAGCTCATTAGCGGGAGGTGGGGTTGAGCAGTTCTTC. It is translated as CASSSLAGGGVEQFF.

The J gene is TRBJ1-3, the V gene TRBV18; maybe TRBD1 (5 bases). CDR1 and CDR2 (germline): KGHSH, LQKENI. The CDR3 contains 15 residues. V was shortened by 6 bases and J by 0 bases, with 12 bases between the two germline ends. The CDR3 DNA follows: TGTGCCAGCTCTTTTCAGGGCAGCTCTGGAAACACCATATATTTT. Translating gives CASSFQGSSGNTIYF.

This chain connects TRBV30 to TRBJ2-7, with D tentatively TRBD2 (6 bases). Per the germline V gene, CDR1 is GTSNPN and CDR2 is SVGIG (reference sequence). V was clipped by 4 bases and J by 6 bases, with 10 bases between them. This CDR3 contains 11 residues. CDR3 sequence (DNA): TGTGCCTGGATCCGGGGAGGCGAGCAGTACTTC. Its protein product is CAWIRGGEQYF.

The V gene is TRBV6-5, the J gene TRBJ1-1; D is undetermined. V was clipped by 5 bases and J by 4 bases, with 11 bases between them. Germline CDR1 reads MNHEY; CDR2 reads SVGAGI. CDR3 length: 13 amino acids. CDR3 in DNA: TGTGCCAGCAGTCCCGTTGCGAGCACTGAAGCTTTCTTT. Translating gives CASSPVASTEAFF.

This chain uses TRBV15 with TRBJ1-5; perhaps TRBD1 as D (6 bases). The CDR3 contains 14 residues. V lost 2 bases to trimming and J lost 3 bases, with 8 bases between them. Germline-derived CDR1 and CDR2 are LNHNV and YYDKDF (reference sequence). The CDR3 coding sequence is TGTGCCACCAGCAGACAGGGGTTCAATCAGCCCCAGCATTTT. Its protein product is CATSRQGFNQPQHF.

The gene calls are TRBV6-6 and TRBJ2-3; 7 bases agree with TRBD1. CDR1 is MNHNY and CDR2 is SVGAGI in the germline V gene (reference sequence). J was trimmed by 2 bases and V by 2 bases; bases with no gene match: 4. The CDR3 has 15 residues. In DNA, the CDR3 is TGTGCCAGCAGTTACCTGGGACAGTCCACAGATACGCAGTATTTT. This encodes CASSYLGQSTDTQYF.

In this sample, this clone turned up once. The rearrangement links TRBV7-8 to TRBJ2-5, with TRBD2 as a possible D gene (6 bases). Germline assignment: CDR1 SGHVS and CDR2 FQNEAQ. The V end lost 1 base, the J end lost 4 bases, and 19 bases lay between the germline ends. This CDR3 is built from 17 residues. The DNA of the CDR3 is TGTGCCAGCAGCTTAGTCTTGTCGCGGGATAAGGGAGAGACCCAGTACTTC. Amino acids: CASSLVLSRDKGETQYF.

This chain links TRBV9 with TRBJ1-3; 7 bases match TRBD1. Germline V gives CDR1 SGDLS, CDR2 YYNGEE. The CDR3 runs to 15 residues. V dropped 4 bases and J dropped 2; count of bases not matched to a gene: 6. The CDR3 protein is CASSTQTGPGNTIYF. CDR3 coding DNA: TGTGCCAGCAGCACCCAGACAGGGCCTGGAAACACCATATATTTT.

V is TRBV5-4 and J is TRBJ1-1, with 9 nucleotides matching TRBD1. Looked up from germline, CDR1 is SGHNT and CDR2 is YYREEE (reference sequence). This CDR3 has 15 amino acids. V dropped 2 bases and J dropped 3; count of bases not matched to a gene: 5. CDR3 loop: CASSFSRTGDTEAFF. The CDR3 DNA follows: TGTGCCAGCAGCTTTTCCCGGACAGGGGACACTGAAGCTTTCTTT. Drawing the rest from reference TRBV5-4 and TRBJ1-1, the complete variable domain is ETGVTQSPTHLIKTRGQQVTLRCSSQSGHNTVSWYQQALGQGPQFIFQYYREEENGRGNFPPRFSGLQFPNYSSELNVNALELDDSALYLCASSFSRTGDTEAFFGQGTRLTVV.

V gene TRBV5-1 combines with J gene TRBJ1-1; D gene ambiguous. The V gene's germline CDR1 is SGHRS and CDR2 YFSETQ. The CDR3 extends over 13 amino acids. Trimming stripped 7 bases from V and 5 bases from J, with 15 bases between. This CDR3 reads CASHEIRRTEAFF. CDR3 nucleotide sequence: TGCGCCAGCCATGAGATCAGGAGGACTGAAGCTTTCTTT.

V gene TRBV4-1 combines with J gene TRBJ2-7; TRBD1 matches 12 bases. The CDR3 sequence is 16 residues long. Germline V gene sequence: CDR1 MGHRA, CDR2 YSYEKL. After removal of 7 bases from V and 6 bases from J, the junction contained 13 bases not matched to a gene. The CDR3 DNA sequence: TGCGCCAGCACAAGATTTCCGGGACAGGGGGCTAGCGAGCAGTACTTC. Translation gives CASTRFPGQGASEQYF.

This clone was counted a single time. The V and J genes are TRBV6-6 and TRBJ2-7; the match to TRBD1 covers 11 bases. Unmatched junction bases numbered 10, after V lost 9 bases and J lost 3 bases. Germline loops: CDR1 MNHNY, CDR2 SVGAGI (reference sequence). The CDR3 length is 15 residues. CDR3 region: CASREDRGLRYEQYF. In DNA, the CDR3 is TGTGCCAGTCGAGAGGACAGGGGGCTGCGCTACGAGCAGTACTTC.

This sequence joins TRBV4-1 and TRBJ1-2; no definite D call. The germline V and J ends were trimmed by 1 base and 6 bases, with 15 bases remaining between them. Germline V gene lookup returns CDR1 MGHRA and CDR2 YSYEKL. The CDR3 spans 15 residues. The CDR3 coding sequence is TGCGCCAGCAGCCAAGGGACGGCGGGGAGCGATGGCTACACCTTC. Encoded protein: CASSQGTAGSDGYTF.

The count of this clone is one. The V call is TRBV5-1, the J call TRBJ2-7; D possibly corresponds to TRBD2 (6 bases). Deletions cut 1 base from V and 5 bases from J, with 19 bases between. Per germline, CDR1 SGHRS and CDR2 YFSETQ. CDR3 length: 16 amino acids. This CDR3 is CASSLSRAGSAHEQYF. For the CDR3, the DNA is TGCGCCAGCAGCTTGTCCCGGGCGGGATCTGCTCACGAGCAGTACTTC.

The V gene is TRBV7-9, the J gene TRBJ2-7; 8 bases map to TRBD1. The CDR3 runs to 14 residues. V shed 3 bases, J shed 6 bases, and the junction held 7 bases outside the gene matches. The germline V gene has CDR1 SEHNR and CDR2 FQNEAQ (reference sequence). CDR3 amino acids: CASSLGRGLGEQYF. CDR3 nucleotide sequence: TGTGCCAGCAGCTTGGGCAGGGGGCTGGGCGAGCAGTACTTC.

The chain recombines TRBV7-3 with TRBJ2-3; TRBD2 agrees at 13 bases. Trimming at V came to 3 bases and at J to 1 base, leaving 1 base not matched to a gene. This CDR3 has 16 amino acids. The germline gives CDR1 SGHTA, CDR2 FQGTGA. The CDR3 protein is CASSLGTSGGTDTQYF. The CDR3 region has the DNA TGTGCCAGCAGCTTGGGGACTAGCGGGGGCACAGATACGCAGTATTTT.

The chain couples TRBV19 to TRBJ2-1, with TRBD1 identical over 7 bases. Germline V gene sequence: CDR1 LNHDA, CDR2 SQIVND (reference sequence). This CDR3 comprises 13 residues. V lost 6 bases, J lost 6 bases, and 5 bases stayed unmatched. The CDR3 is CASRDRRINEQFF. DNA for the CDR3: TGTGCCAGTAGGGACAGGCGTATCAATGAGCAGTTCTTC.

The chain employs TRBV6-1 and TRBJ2-3; 7 bases align to TRBD2. V shed 0 bases and J 3 bases; nucleotides not matched to a gene: 3. Per germline, CDR1 MNHNS and CDR2 SASEGT. CDR3 size: 15 residues. In DNA, the CDR3 is TGTGCCAGCAGTGAAGCGAGGGGAGGGACAGATACGCAGTATTTT. Translating gives CASSEARGGTDTQYF.